A single sample is the source of the 23 T cell receptor beta chains below, sequenced in a study of regulatory T cells in long-lasting Graves disease. Sample time point: newly diagnosed GD, antithyroid drugs for less than 3 months. The TCR library was made from RNA that had been extracted from PBMCs in TRIzol. Through Arm-PCR of CDR3 regions and iRepertoire HTBI primers, TCR beta libraries were built. TCRdb passed the multiplex PCR reads through MiXCR, listing each CDR3 protein once. The sample has about 470,000 distinct CDR3 sequences, under 15% seen once. This same sample was also part of a study on T cells in Graves' hyperthyroidism and ophthalmopathy.

The starting material was peripheral blood mononuclear cells (PBMCs), obtained at new diagnosis, from a patient treated with antithyroid drugs. These TCRs come from a woman in her 30s with Graves disease.

This clonotype was picked up a small number of times. V and J are TRBV29-1 and TRBJ2-7, with D maybe TRBD2 (5 bases). V was trimmed by 4 bases and J by 3 bases, leaving 16 bases between them. CDR1 is SQVTM, CDR2 ANQGSEA, per germline. This CDR3 has 14 residues. The CDR3 protein is CSVVEGRMGYEQYF. In DNA, the CDR3 is TGCAGCGTTGTCGAGGGCAGAATGGGCTACGAGCAGTACTTC.

The chain has TRBV9 and TRBJ2-3; no reliable D call. Per the germline V gene, CDR1 is SGDLS and CDR2 is YYNGEE. V dropped 2 bases and J dropped 1 base, with 11 bases sitting between them. This CDR3 contains 15 residues. The CDR3 DNA sequence: TGTGCCAGCAGCGTGCTAGGAGAGGGCACAGATACGCAGTATTTT. Translating it yields CASSVLGEGTDTQYF.

This clonotype showed up many times. V is TRBV12-3 or TRBV12-4 and J is TRBJ1-1; D might be TRBD1 (5 bases). Trimming cost V 6 bases and J 4 bases, with 12 bases left between them. CDR3 size: 13 residues. In nucleotides, the CDR3 is TGTGCCAGCAGGCTGGGGGAGGGCACTGAAGCTTTCTTT. Amino acids: CASRLGEGTEAFF.

This clonotype was detected ten times or more. The V gene is TRBV2, the J gene TRBJ2-7, with 10 bases matching TRBD2. J was trimmed by 6 bases and V by 5 bases; bases with no gene match: 10. There are 15 residues in the CDR3. Per the germline V gene, CDR1 is SNHLY and CDR2 is FYNNEI. The CDR3 sequence is CASSRSGTSDSEQYF. CDR3 sequence (DNA): TGTGCCAGCAGTAGGTCTGGGACTAGCGACTCCGAGCAGTACTTC.

This clonotype was detected ten times or more. The V gene is TRBV12-3 or TRBV12-4, the J gene TRBJ2-7; 7 bases are shared with TRBD2. J gave up 7 bases and V 8 bases, and 17 bases lay outside the gene matches. This CDR3 has 15 amino acids. The CDR3, as DNA: TGTGCCAGCGCACCCGGGACTACAAACTCTCGAGAGCAGTACTTC. It yields the protein CASAPGTTNSREQYF.

This clonotype was counted between two and nine times. V and J are TRBV30 and TRBJ2-3, with 14 bases identical to TRBD2. Germline CDR1 is GTSNPN and CDR2 is SVGIG (reference sequence). The CDR3 is 16 amino acids. V lost 2 bases and J lost 5; bases outside the gene matches: 6. The CDR3 loop reads CAWSSGTSGRLDTQYF. The DNA of the CDR3 is TGTGCCTGGAGTTCCGGGACTAGCGGGAGACTAGATACGCAGTATTTT.

This clonotype was counted once. The chain has TRBV10-2 and TRBJ2-5; D is ambiguous. CDR3 size: 11 residues. The germline V gene encodes CDR1 WSHSY and CDR2 SAAADI. V was clipped by 3 bases and J by 8 bases, with 7 bases between them. The CDR3 nucleotides read TGCGCCAGCAGTGAATCTAGTACCCAGTACTTC. The encoded protein is CASSESSTQYF.

This clonotype was observed a few times. V gene TRBV7-9 combines with J gene TRBJ2-1; D is ambiguous. From germline, CDR1 is SEHNR and CDR2 FQNEAQ (reference sequence). V lost 1 base, J lost 8 bases, and 12 bases lay in between. The CDR3 spans 14 residues. The CDR3 DNA follows: TGTGCCAGCAGCTTAGTCACTCCCGCCGATGAGCAGTTCTTC. This encodes CASSLVTPADEQFF.

This clonotype was recorded many times. The CDR3 coding sequence is TGTGCCAGCAAGGACAGGGCGAACACTGAAGCTTTCTTT. This encodes CASKDRANTEAFF. The V gene is TRBV2, the J gene TRBJ1-1; TRBD1 aligns across 8 bases. The CDR3 covers 13 residues. J was trimmed by 1 base and V by 7 bases; bases with no gene match: 2. Germline-derived CDR1 and CDR2 are SNHLY and FYNNEI.

This clonotype was counted many times. The rearrangement joins TRBV30 to TRBJ1-1; D not resolved. There are 11 residues in the CDR3. The germline gives CDR1 GTSNPN, CDR2 SVGIG (reference sequence). Trimming removed 3 bases from V and 0 bases from J, with 2 bases in between. The CDR3, as DNA: TGTGCCTGGAGGGTGAACACTGAAGCTTTCTTT. Protein: CAWRVNTEAFF.

The chain uses TRBV20-1 and TRBJ1-1; the D is unclear. Between the trimmed V and J ends, which lost 5 bases and 6 bases, there was a span of 16 bases. The CDR3 extends over 13 amino acids. Germline V gene sequence: CDR1 DFQATT, CDR2 SNEGSKA (reference sequence). CDR3 protein: CSADRPNSAEAFF. In nucleotides, the CDR3 is TGCAGTGCTGATCGACCCAATAGCGCTGAAGCTTTCTTT.

This clonotype was counted a few times. The chain uses TRBV6-9 and TRBJ1-5, with 7 bases lining up with TRBD1. The CDR3 length is 14 residues. The V and J ends lost 2 bases and 2 bases, in that order; junction bases with no gene match: 0. Germline assignment: CDR1 MNHGY and CDR2 SVAAGI. The CDR3 loop reads CASSYTGGNQPQHF. The CDR3 DNA reads TGTGCCAGCAGTTATACAGGGGGCAATCAGCCCCAGCATTTT.

The chain carries TRBV30 and TRBJ2-3, with 7 bases matching TRBD2. V lost 1 base, J lost 14 bases, and 6 bases stayed unmatched. CDR3 length equals 11 residues. CDR1 and CDR2 (germline): GTSNPN, SVGIG (reference sequence). The CDR3, as DNA: TGTGCCTGGAGTGCTCGTGGGGGGGGGTATTTT. This gives the protein CAWSARGGGYF.

The chain couples TRBV24-1 to TRBJ2-5; 12 positions match TRBD2. Germline CDR1 and CDR2: KGHDR and SFDVKD. The CDR3 contains 14 residues. J lost 5 bases, V lost 9 bases, and 6 bases had no gene match. The CDR3 protein is CATALAGGEETQYF. CDR3 nucleotide sequence: TGTGCCACCGCGCTAGCGGGAGGGGAGGAGACCCAGTACTTC.

A few counts support this clonotype. The genes are TRBV6-1 and TRBJ2-7; D unclear. CDR3 length: 13 residues. V lost 1 base to trimming and J lost 3 bases, with 7 bases between them. Germline CDR1 is MNHNS and CDR2 is SASEGT. In DNA form, the CDR3 reads TGTGCCAGCAGTGAAGTCGTAGTCTACGAGCAGTACTTC. Its protein is CASSEVVVYEQYF.

This clonotype was detected ten times or more. The DNA for the CDR3 is TGTGCCAGCAGAGTGCGTGGCGAGCAGTACTTC. Amino acids: CASRVRGEQYF. V is TRBV12-3 or TRBV12-4 and J is TRBJ2-7; D ambiguous. The CDR3 covers 11 residues. V was cut by 6 bases and J by 6 bases, with 9 bases left in between.

The genes are TRBV24-1 and TRBJ2-7; a possible D gene is TRBD1 (6 bases). CDR3 length equals 18 residues. Germline CDR1 and CDR2: KGHDR and SFDVKD. V was shortened by 5 bases and J by 4 bases, with 26 bases between the two germline ends. The CDR3 nucleotides read TGTGCCACCAGTGCTATCTGCGGACAGAGCCGGGATCAATACGAGCAGTACTTC. Its protein is CATSAICGQSRDQYEQYF.

This clonotype was recorded many times. The chain has TRBV28 and TRBJ2-1; D assignment may be TRBD1 or TRBD2 (6 bases each). This CDR3 has 12 amino acids. Trimming removed 7 bases at V and 10 bases at J, with 14 bases between. From germline, CDR1 is MDHEN and CDR2 SYDVKM. CDR3 DNA sequence: TGTGCCAGCACCCTAAGGGGGGCGGAGCAGTTCTTC. This sequence encodes CASTLRGAEQFF.

This clonotype was observed many times. The V call is TRBV18, the J call TRBJ2-4, with D uncertain. Trimming took off 3 bases at V and 0 bases at J, with 9 bases between the two ends. Germline V lookup: CDR1 KGHSH, CDR2 LQKENI. The CDR3 length is 15 residues. The CDR3 region has the DNA TGTGCCAGCTCACCCCGGACGGAAGCCAAAAACATTCAGTACTTC. As protein: CASSPRTEAKNIQYF. Supplemented by reference TRBV18 and TRBJ2-4, the full variable domain reads NAGVMQNPRHLVRRRGQEARLRCSPMKGHSHVYWYRQLPEEGLKFMVYLQKENIIDESGMPKERFSAEFPKEGPSILRIQQVVRGDSAAYFCASSPRTEAKNIQYFGAGTRLSVL.

This clonotype was counted ten times or more. The rearrangement uses TRBV10-3 and TRBJ2-1; D is unresolved. The V end lost 3 bases, the J end lost 5 bases, and 8 bases lay between the germline ends. The germline gives CDR1 ENHRY, CDR2 SYGVKD. The CDR3 covers 13 residues. The CDR3 sequence: CAISETTDNEQFF. DNA for the CDR3: TGTGCCATCAGTGAAACTACCGACAATGAGCAGTTCTTC.

This clonotype was observed at least ten times. The V call is TRBV7-9, the J call TRBJ2-1; 10 positions agree with TRBD2. The CDR3 is made up of 13 amino acids. V shed 6 bases and J 9 bases; nucleotides not matched to a gene: 5. The germline gives CDR1 SEHNR, CDR2 FQNEAQ (reference sequence). For the CDR3, the DNA is TGTGCCAGCAGGCACTCTAGCGGGAGTGAGCAGTTCTTC. It is translated as CASRHSSGSEQFF.

Ten or more counts support this clonotype. This chain connects TRBV5-1 to TRBJ2-1, with D maybe TRBD1 (7 bases). The CDR3 totals 14 residues. The germline V gene encodes CDR1 SGHRS and CDR2 YFSETQ. The V and J ends lost 3 bases and 6 bases respectively, with 13 bases between them. The CDR3 DNA follows: TGCGCCAGCAGCTGGAACAGGGGAGGCAATGAGCAGTTCTTC. This sequence encodes CASSWNRGGNEQFF.

This clonotype has a handful of counts. V is TRBV7-9 and J is TRBJ1-2; D may be TRBD1 (5 bases). The CDR3 is 12 residues long. V dropped 6 bases and J dropped 9 bases, with 14 bases sitting between them. Germline CDR1 reads SEHNR; CDR2 reads FQNEAQ (reference sequence). The CDR3 coding sequence is TGTGCCAGCAGTACCTCGGGGGGGAGCTACACCTTC. Protein sequence: CASSTSGGSYTF. The whole variable domain, remainder taken from reference TRBV7-9 and TRBJ1-2, is DTGVSQNPRHKITKRGQNVTFRCDPISEHNRLYWYRQTLGQGPEFLTYFQNEAQLEKSRLLSDRFSAERPKGSFSTLEIQRTEQGDSAMYLCASSTSGGSYTFGSGTRLTVV.